The present TCR beta chain was sequenced within a study of breast tumors, draining lymph nodes, adjacent tissues. Findings and limits, study-wide: The lymph node origin of tumor T cells was framed as consistent with a hypothesis, not demonstrated. Most tumor T cells seemingly derive from lymph node, then expand in tumor.

With respect to this clonotype: Its specificity is not known.

The CDR3 has 19 amino acids. The lymph nodes were axillary draining lymph nodes from breast cancer patients. One entry per CDR3 protein results from TCRdb running MiXCR on the multiplex PCR reads. The table shows fewer than 140,000 distinct CDR3 sequences, with less than 40% occurring only once. The chain couples TRBV3-2 to TRBJ1-2; the table names TRBD1, a call not compared with the DNA. TRBV3-2 is an annotated pseudogene. The receptor was derived from a female donor with breast cancer. Some clones in this sample may be carry-over from other donors' samples. Sequenced sample: axillary lymph node tissue. In DNA, the CDR3 is TGTGCCAGCAGCCAAGATCGCGGACAAAGTACCATTCCTAACTATGGCTACACCTTC. Amino acid sequence: CASSQDRGQSTIPNYGYTF.